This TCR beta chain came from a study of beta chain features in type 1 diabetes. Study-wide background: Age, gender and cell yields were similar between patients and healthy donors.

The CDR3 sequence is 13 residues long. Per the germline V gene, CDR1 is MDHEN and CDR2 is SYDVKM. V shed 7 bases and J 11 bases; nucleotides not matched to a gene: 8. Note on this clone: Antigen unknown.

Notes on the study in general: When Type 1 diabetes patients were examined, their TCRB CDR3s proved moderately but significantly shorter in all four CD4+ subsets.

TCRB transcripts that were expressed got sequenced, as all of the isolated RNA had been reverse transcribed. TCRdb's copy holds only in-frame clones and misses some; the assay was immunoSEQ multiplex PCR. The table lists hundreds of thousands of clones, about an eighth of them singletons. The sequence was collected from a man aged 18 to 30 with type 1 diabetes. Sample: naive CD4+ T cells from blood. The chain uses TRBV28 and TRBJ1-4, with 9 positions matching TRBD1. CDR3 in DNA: TGTGCCAGCACGCTGAACAGGGGGCAGAAACTGTTTTTT. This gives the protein CASTLNRGQKLFF.